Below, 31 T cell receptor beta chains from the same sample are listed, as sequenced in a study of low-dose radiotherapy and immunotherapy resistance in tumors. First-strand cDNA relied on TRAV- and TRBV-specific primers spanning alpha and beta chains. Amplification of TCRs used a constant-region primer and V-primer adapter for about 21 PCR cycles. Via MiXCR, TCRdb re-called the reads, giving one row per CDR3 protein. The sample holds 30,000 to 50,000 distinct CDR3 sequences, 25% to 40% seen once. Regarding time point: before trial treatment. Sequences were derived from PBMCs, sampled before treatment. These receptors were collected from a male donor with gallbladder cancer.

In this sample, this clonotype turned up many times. Written as DNA, the CDR3 is TGTGCCAGCAGCCAAGAGGGACTAGCGGTTCGCAAGACCCAGTACTTC. Protein: CASSQEGLAVRKTQYF. This chain connects TRBV3-1 to TRBJ2-5; 11 bases fit TRBD2. The CDR3 runs 16 residues. Germline CDR1 reads LGHDT; CDR2 reads YNNKEL (reference sequence). V lost 0 bases to trimming and J lost 6 bases; unmatched junction nucleotides: 6.

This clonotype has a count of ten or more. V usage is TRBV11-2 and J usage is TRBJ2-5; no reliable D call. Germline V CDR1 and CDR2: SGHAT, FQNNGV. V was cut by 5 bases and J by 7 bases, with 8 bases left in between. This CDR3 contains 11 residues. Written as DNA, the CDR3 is TGTGCCAGCAGCATGAGTTTGACCCAGTACTTC. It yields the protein CASSMSLTQYF.

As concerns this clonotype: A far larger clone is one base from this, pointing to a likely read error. Here the CDR3 DNA reads TGTGCCAGCAGCAGACCGGGACAGGGCCAAGAGACCCAGTACTTC. This sequence encodes CASSRPGQGQETQYF. This sequence joins TRBV9 and TRBJ2-5; the match to TRBD1 covers 9 bases. The germline CDR1 and CDR2 sequences are SGDLS and YYNGEE. The trim removed 4 bases at V and 1 base at J, leaving 5 bases unmatched. The CDR3 runs 15 residues.

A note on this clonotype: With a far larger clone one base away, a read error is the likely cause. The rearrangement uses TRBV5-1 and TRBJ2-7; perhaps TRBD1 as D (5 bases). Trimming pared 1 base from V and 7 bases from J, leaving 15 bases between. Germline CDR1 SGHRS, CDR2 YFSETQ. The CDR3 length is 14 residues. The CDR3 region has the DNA TGCGCCAGCAGCTTGTGGCAGGGAAACAATGAGCAGTACTTC. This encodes CASSLWQGNNEQYF.

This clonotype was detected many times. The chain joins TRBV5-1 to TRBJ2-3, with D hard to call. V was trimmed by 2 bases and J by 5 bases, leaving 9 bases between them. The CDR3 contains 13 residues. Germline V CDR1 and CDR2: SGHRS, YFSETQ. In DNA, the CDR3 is TGCGCCAGCAGCTTCGGCAGAGAAGATACGCAGTATTTT. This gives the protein CASSFGREDTQYF.

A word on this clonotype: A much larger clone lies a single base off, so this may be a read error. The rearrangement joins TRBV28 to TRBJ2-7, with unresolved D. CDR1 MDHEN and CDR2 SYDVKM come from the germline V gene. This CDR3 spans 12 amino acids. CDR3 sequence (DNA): TGTGCCAGCAGCTCCTTCTCCCACGAGCAGTACTTC. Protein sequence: CASSSFSHEQYF.

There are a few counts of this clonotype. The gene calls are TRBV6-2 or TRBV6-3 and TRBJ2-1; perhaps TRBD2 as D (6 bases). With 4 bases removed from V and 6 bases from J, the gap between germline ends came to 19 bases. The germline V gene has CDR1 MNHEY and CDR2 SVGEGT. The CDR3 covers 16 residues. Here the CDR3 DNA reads TGTGCCAGCAGTTCAGCAGGGAGGCGGTGGGCCAATGAGCAGTTCTTC. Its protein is CASSSAGRRWANEQFF.

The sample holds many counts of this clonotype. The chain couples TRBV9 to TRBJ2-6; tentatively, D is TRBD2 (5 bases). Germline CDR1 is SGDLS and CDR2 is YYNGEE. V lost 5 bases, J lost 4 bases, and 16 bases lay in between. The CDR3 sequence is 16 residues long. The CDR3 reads CASRRAEGSGANVLTF. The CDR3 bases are TGTGCCAGCAGGAGAGCCGAGGGTTCAGGGGCCAACGTCCTGACTTTC.

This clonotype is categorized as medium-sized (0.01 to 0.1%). CDR3 DNA sequence: TGTGCCAGCAGAGCTAGGGATGAGCAGTTCTTC. Translated, it gives CASRARDEQFF. The J gene is TRBJ2-1, the V gene TRBV28; D ambiguous. The germline gives CDR1 MDHEN, CDR2 SYDVKM. Deletions cut 6 bases from V and 8 bases from J, with 8 bases between. The CDR3 is made up of 11 amino acids.

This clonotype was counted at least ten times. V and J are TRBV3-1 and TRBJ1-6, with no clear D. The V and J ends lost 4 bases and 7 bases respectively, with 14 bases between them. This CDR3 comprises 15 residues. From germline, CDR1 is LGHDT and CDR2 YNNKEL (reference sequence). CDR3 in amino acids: CASSPGGRTNSPLHF. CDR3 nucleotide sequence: TGTGCCAGCAGCCCCGGTGGTCGGACCAATTCACCCCTCCACTTT.

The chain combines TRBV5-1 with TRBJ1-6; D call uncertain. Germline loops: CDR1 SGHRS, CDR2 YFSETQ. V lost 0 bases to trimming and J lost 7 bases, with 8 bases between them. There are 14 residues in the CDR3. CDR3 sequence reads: CASSLGGQNSPLHF. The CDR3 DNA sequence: TGCGCCAGCAGCTTGGGTGGTCAGAATTCACCCCTCCACTTT.

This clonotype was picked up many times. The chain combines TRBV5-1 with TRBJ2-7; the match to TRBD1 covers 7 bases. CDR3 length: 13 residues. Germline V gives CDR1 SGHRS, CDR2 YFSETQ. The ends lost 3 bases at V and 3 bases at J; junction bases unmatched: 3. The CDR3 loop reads CASSYGTDYEQYF. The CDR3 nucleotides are TGCGCCAGCAGCTACGGGACAGACTACGAGCAGTACTTC.

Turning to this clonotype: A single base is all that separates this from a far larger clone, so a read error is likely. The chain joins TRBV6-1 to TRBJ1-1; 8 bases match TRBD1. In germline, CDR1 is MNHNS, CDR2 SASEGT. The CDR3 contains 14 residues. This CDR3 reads CVITQDRANTEAFF. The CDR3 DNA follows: TGTGTCATCACTCAGGACAGGGCGAACACTGAAGCTTTCTTT.

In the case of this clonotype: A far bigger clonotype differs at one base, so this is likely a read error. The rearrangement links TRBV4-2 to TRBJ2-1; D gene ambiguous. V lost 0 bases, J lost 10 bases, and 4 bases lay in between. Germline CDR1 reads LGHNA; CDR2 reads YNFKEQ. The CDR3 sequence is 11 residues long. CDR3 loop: CASSQEYEQFF. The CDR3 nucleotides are TGTGCCAGCAGCCAAGAATACGAGCAGTTCTTC.

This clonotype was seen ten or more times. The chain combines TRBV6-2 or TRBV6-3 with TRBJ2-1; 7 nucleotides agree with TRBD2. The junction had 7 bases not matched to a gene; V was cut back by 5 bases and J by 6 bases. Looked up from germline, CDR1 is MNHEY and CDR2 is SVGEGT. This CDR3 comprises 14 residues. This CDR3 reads CASSDREVINEQFF. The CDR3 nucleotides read TGTGCCAGCAGTGACCGGGAGGTGATCAATGAGCAGTTCTTC.

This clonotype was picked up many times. In DNA, the CDR3 is TGCGCCAGCAGTCAACGGGGGGGAGGGACGCAGTATTTT. Protein sequence: CASSQRGGGTQYF. This chain uses TRBV10-2 with TRBJ2-3, with 8 bases that match TRBD2. V lost 5 bases to trimming and J lost 9 bases; unmatched junction nucleotides: 7. The CDR3 contains 13 residues. CDR1 is WSHSY and CDR2 is SAAADI in the germline V gene.

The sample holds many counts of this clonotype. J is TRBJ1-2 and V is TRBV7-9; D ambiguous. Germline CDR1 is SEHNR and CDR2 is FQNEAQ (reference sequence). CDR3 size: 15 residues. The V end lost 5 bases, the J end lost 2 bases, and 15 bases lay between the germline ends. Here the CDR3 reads CASSGRGSRNYGYTF. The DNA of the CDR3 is TGTGCCAGCAGCGGACGTGGCAGCCGCAACTATGGCTACACCTTC.

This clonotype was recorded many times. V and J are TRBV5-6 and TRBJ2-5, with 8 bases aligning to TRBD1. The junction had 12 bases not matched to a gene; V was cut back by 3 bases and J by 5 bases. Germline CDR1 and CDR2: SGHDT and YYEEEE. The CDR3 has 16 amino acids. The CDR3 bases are TGTGCCAGCAGCTCTATTCAGGGGGCGAGCAGTGAGACCCAGTACTTC. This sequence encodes CASSSIQGASSETQYF.

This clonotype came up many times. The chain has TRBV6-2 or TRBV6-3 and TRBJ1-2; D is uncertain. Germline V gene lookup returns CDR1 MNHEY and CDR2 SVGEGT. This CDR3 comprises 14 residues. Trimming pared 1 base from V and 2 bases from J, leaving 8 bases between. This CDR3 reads CASSYLAGNYGYTF. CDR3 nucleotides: TGTGCCAGCAGTTACTTAGCCGGCAACTATGGCTACACCTTC.

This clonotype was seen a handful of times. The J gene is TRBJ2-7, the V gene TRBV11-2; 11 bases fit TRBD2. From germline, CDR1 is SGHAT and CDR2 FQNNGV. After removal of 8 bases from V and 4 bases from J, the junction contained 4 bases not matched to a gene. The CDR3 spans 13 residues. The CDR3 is CASVLAGDYEQYF. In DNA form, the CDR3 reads TGTGCCAGCGTACTAGCGGGAGATTACGAGCAGTACTTC.

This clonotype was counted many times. CDR3 in amino acids: CASSQGSGPYGYTF. For the CDR3, the DNA is TGTGCCAGCAGCCAGGGGAGCGGACCCTATGGCTACACCTTC. The chain has TRBV14 and TRBJ1-2; the D is unclear. CDR1 is SGHDN, CDR2 FVKESK, per germline. CDR3 size: 14 residues. V gave up 3 bases and J gave up 4 bases, with 12 bases separating them.

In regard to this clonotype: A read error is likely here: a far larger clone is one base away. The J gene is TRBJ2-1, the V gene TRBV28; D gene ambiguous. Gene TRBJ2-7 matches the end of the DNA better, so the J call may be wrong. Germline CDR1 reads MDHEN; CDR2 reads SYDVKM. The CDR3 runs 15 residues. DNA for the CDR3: TGTGCCAGCACGGGTGATGGACGAAGATCCTTCGAGCAGTACTTC. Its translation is CASTGDGRRSFEQYF.

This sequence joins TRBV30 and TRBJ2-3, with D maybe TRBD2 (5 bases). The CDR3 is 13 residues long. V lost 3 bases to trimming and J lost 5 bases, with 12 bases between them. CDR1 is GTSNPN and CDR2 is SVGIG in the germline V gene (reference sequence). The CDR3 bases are TGTGCCTGGAGCCCCAAAGGACTAGATACGCAGTATTTT. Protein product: CAWSPKGLDTQYF.

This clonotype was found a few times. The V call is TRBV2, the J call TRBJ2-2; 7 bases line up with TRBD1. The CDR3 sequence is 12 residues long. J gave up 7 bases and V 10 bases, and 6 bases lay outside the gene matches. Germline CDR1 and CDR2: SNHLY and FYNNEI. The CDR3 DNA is TGTGCCACACACAGGGGTTACGGGGAGCTGTTTTTT. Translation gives CATHRGYGELFF.

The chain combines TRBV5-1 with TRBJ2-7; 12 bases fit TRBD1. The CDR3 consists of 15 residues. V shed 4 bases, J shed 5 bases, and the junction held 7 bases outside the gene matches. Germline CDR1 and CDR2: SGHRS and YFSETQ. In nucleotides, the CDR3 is TGCGCCAGCAGCCTTAGGGACAGGGGGCAGAACGAGCAGTACTTC. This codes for CASSLRDRGQNEQYF. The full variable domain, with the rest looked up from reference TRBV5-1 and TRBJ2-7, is KAGVTQTPRYLIKTRGQQVTLSCSPISGHRSVSWYQQTPGQGLQFLFEYFSETQRNKGNFPGRFSGRQFSNSRSEMNVSTLELGDSALYLCASSLRDRGQNEQYFGPGTRLTVT.

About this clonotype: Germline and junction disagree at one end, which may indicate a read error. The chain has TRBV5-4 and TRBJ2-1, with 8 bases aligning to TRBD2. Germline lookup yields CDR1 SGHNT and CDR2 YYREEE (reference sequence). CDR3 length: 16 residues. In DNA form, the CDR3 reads TGTGCCAGCAACTTGCCCGGCGGGGGGCTGATCAATGAGCAGTTCTTC. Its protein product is CASNLPGGGLINEQFF.

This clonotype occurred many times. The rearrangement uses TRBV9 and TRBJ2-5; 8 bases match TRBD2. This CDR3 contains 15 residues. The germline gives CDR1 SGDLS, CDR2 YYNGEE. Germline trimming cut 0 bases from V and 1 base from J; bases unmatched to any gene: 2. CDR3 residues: CASSVVGGAQETQYF. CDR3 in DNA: TGTGCCAGCAGCGTAGTCGGGGGGGCCCAAGAGACCCAGTACTTC.

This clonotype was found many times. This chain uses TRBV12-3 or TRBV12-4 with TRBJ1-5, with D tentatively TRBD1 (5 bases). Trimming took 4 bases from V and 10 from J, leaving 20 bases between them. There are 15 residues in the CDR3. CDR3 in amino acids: CASSYDGTASEPQHF. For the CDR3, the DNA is TGTGCCAGCAGTTACGACGGGACGGCCTCGGAACCCCAGCATTTT.

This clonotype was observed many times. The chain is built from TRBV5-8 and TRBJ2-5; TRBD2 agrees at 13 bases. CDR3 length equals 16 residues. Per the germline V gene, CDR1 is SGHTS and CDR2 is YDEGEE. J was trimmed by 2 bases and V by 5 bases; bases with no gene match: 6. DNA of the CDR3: TGTGCCAGCAGATACCGACTAGCGGGGGGACAAGAGACCCAGTACTTC. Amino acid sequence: CASRYRLAGGQETQYF.

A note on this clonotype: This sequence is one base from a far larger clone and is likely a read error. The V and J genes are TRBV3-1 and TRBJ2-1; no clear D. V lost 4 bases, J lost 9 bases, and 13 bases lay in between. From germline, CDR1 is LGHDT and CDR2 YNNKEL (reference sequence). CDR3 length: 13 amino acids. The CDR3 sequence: CASSPRLLGEQFF. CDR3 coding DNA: TGTGCCAGCAGCCCTAGATTGTTGGGTGAGCAGTTCTTC.

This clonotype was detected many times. The DNA of the CDR3 is TGTGCCAGCAGCTTGGCTCTGCCGGGTGGCACAGATACGCAGTATTTT. It encodes CASSLALPGGTDTQYF. This chain uses TRBV5-4 with TRBJ2-3, with D unclear. Germline loops: CDR1 SGHNT, CDR2 YYREEE (reference sequence). The CDR3 length is 16 residues. Trimming shortened V by 0 bases and J by 1 base, and 12 bases separated the two germline ends.